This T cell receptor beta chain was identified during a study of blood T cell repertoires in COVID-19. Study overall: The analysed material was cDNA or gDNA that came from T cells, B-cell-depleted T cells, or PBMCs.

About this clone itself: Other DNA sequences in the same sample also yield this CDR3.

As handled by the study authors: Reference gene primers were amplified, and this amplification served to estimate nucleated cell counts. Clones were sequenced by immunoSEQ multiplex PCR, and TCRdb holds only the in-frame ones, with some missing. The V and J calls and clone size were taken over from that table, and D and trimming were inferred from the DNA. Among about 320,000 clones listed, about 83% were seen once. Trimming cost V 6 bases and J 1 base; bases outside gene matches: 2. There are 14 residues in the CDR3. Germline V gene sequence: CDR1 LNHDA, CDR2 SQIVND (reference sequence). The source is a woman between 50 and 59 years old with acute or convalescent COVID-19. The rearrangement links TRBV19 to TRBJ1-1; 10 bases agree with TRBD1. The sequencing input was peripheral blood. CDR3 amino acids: CASRRDRGNTEAFF. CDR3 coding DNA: TGTGCCAGTAGACGGGACAGGGGGAACACTGAAGCTTTCTTT.